This TCR beta chain appears in the sequencing data of a study of OX40 agonist ivuxolimab in advanced cancers. TCRdb keeps only in-frame clones here, not all; method: immunoSEQ multiplex PCR. The table records 55,000 to 80,000 clones, about 86% of them present only once. Findings and limits, study-wide: Relative to CD4+, CD8+ T cells held more expanded clones on average. Among some nonresponders, normalized T-cell clonal expansion was also low. With doses of 0.1 to 3.0 mg/kg, CD4+ and CD8+ blood T cells had undergone clonal expansion by week 6.

V lost 6 bases and J lost 6; bases outside the gene matches: 6. Germline-derived CDR1 and CDR2 are ENHRY and SYGVKD. The CDR3 consists of 14 residues. Comments on this clone: Its antigen is undetermined.

The sample in question was CD4+ or CD8+ T cells sorted from blood, obtained in a trial of the OX40 agonist ivuxolimab. The chain carries TRBV10-3 and TRBJ2-7, with 12 bases that match TRBD2. The TCR was taken from an adult with an advanced solid tumor such as melanoma, head and neck, liver or kidney cancer. The CDR3 nucleotides read TGTGCCATCAGGCCGGGACTAGCGGGTTTCGAGCAGTACTTC. This sequence encodes CAIRPGLAGFEQYF.